The present TCR beta chain was sequenced within a study of OX40 agonist ivuxolimab in advanced cancers. Comment on this clone: The antigen is not known.

The CDR3 is made up of 21 amino acids. Germline V CDR1 and CDR2: SGHVS, FNYEAQ. V was pared by 5 bases and J by 1 base, with 19 bases of the junction left unmatched. Some clones are missing from TCRdb's copy, which holds only in-frame ones; the method was immunoSEQ multiplex PCR. In the table there are 50,000 to 75,000 clones, more than 80% of which are singletons. General study points: At 0.1 to 3.0 mg/kg, clonal expansion of CD4+ and CD8+ blood T cells had occurred by week 6. Average numbers of expanded clones were greater in CD8+ T cells than in CD4+.

The specimen was CD4+ or CD8+ T cells sorted from blood, collected in a trial of the OX40 agonist ivuxolimab. The source is an adult with an advanced solid tumor such as melanoma, head and neck, liver or kidney cancer. The chain links TRBV7-6 to TRBJ2-2; 10 nucleotides line up with TRBD2. The CDR3: CASSRGGQPGLAYKNTGELFF. CDR3 DNA sequence: TGTGCCAGCAGCCGGGGGGGCCAACCGGGACTAGCGTATAAGAACACCGGGGAGCTGTTTTTT.